This T cell receptor beta chain comes out of a study of OX40 agonist ivuxolimab in advanced cancers. The data were produced by immunoSEQ multiplex PCR, yet TCRdb's version contains in-frame clones alone and is incomplete. The table shows approximately 47,000 clones, with 70% to 90% occurring only once. The germline V and J ends were trimmed by 4 bases and 4 bases, with 19 bases remaining between them. Germline loops: CDR1 LNHDA, CDR2 SQIVND (reference sequence). The CDR3 spans 16 residues. This chain links TRBV19 with TRBJ1-2; D might be TRBD1 (5 bases). This sequence was found in an adult with an advanced solid tumor such as melanoma, head and neck, liver or kidney cancer. The sequenced sample was CD4+ or CD8+ T cells sorted from blood, obtained in a trial of the OX40 agonist ivuxolimab. In DNA form, the CDR3 reads TGTGCCAGTAGTAGGGAGGACACTAATTCGGGCTATGGCTACACCTTC. It translates to CASSREDTNSGYGYTF.